Listed here are 28 T cell receptor beta chains from one sample, sequenced in a study of cytomegalovirus exposure and HLA in healthy donors. Profiled with immunoSEQ multiplex PCR; TCRdb holds only in-frame clones, not every one. The data show about 220,000 clones, just under 90% seen once. The sequenced material came from PBMCs. The source is a man in his late teens or twenties in good health and CMV-seronegative.

The CDR3 bases are TGTGCCAGCAGCGTAACAGGGGGCGGTGAGCAGTACTTC. It codes for CASSVTGGGEQYF. The V call is TRBV5-4, the J call TRBJ2-7, with TRBD1 matching over 9 bases. Germline V CDR1 and CDR2: SGHNT, YYREEE (reference sequence). V lost 4 bases and J lost 7; bases outside the gene matches: 6. This CDR3 has 13 amino acids. Supplemented by reference TRBV5-4 and TRBJ2-7, the full variable domain reads ETGVTQSPTHLIKTRGQQVTLRCSSQSGHNTVSWYQQALGQGPQFIFQYYREEENGRGNFPPRFSGLQFPNYSSELNVNALELDDSALYLCASSVTGGGEQYFGPGTRLTVT.

The V gene is TRBV7-9, the J gene TRBJ1-1; 8 bases align to TRBD1. The length of the CDR3 is 15 residues. Germline V lookup: CDR1 SEHNR, CDR2 FQNEAQ (reference sequence). Losses at the gene ends were 5 bases for V and 5 bases for J; bases not matched to a gene: 10. The CDR3 DNA sequence: TGTGCCAGCAGCCCACAGGGGGTCAGCTCAACTGAAGCTTTCTTT. Encoded protein: CASSPQGVSSTEAFF.

The chain employs TRBV27 and TRBJ2-7; tentative D call: TRBD1 (5 bases). V lost 6 bases and J 6 bases, leaving 24 bases between the germline ends. The CDR3 runs 16 residues. Germline loops: CDR1 MNHEY, CDR2 SMNVEV (reference sequence). The CDR3 region is CASSPSYRRATTEQYF. The CDR3 nucleotides are TGTGCCAGCAGCCCTAGTTACCGCAGGGCTACTACCGAGCAGTACTTC.

The rearrangement uses TRBV7-9 and TRBJ1-4; a possible D gene is TRBD1 (5 bases). Germline assignment: CDR1 SEHNR and CDR2 FQNEAQ (reference sequence). The CDR3 loop spans 14 amino acids. The V and J ends lost 3 bases and 5 bases respectively, with 10 bases between them. The CDR3 DNA reads as TGTGCCAGCAGCTTGCGACAGACCAATGAAAAACTGTTTTTT. This encodes CASSLRQTNEKLFF.

This chain uses TRBV4-1 with TRBJ1-5, with TRBD1 matching over 12 bases. CDR1 and CDR2 from the germline V gene are MGHRA and YSYEKL. Losses at the gene ends were 3 bases for V and 6 bases for J; bases not matched to a gene: 3. The CDR3 is 15 amino acids. The CDR3 region has the DNA TGCGCCAGCAGCCAGGGACAGGGGGCGGGTCAGCCCCAGCATTTT. This gives the protein CASSQGQGAGQPQHF.

The chain has TRBV6-6 and TRBJ2-5, with 7 bases aligning to TRBD2. From germline, CDR1 is MNHNY and CDR2 SVGAGI (reference sequence). The V segment lost 4 bases and the J segment 4 bases; nucleotides outside the gene matches: 12. The CDR3 has 16 residues. The CDR3 reads CASSSTQSGRGETQYF. The CDR3 DNA is TGTGCCAGCAGTTCCACTCAATCGGGGAGGGGAGAGACCCAGTACTTC.

The genes are TRBV11-2 and TRBJ1-1; 7 bases are shared with TRBD1. The V gene end was trimmed by 1 base and the J gene end by 1 base; junction bases not matched to a gene: 9. CDR1 and CDR2 (germline): SGHAT, FQNNGV. The CDR3 length is 17 residues. The DNA for the CDR3 is TGTGCCAGCAGCTTAGCAGGGGGAGTTTGGTGGAACACTGAAGCTTTCTTT. It encodes CASSLAGGVWWNTEAFF.

This chain uses TRBV28 with TRBJ2-7; TRBD1 agrees at 8 bases. The ends lost 4 bases at V and 2 bases at J; junction bases unmatched: 4. This CDR3 contains 14 residues. The germline V gene has CDR1 MDHEN and CDR2 SYDVKM. CDR3 coding DNA: TGTGCCAGCAGTTCCCTGACAGGGGCCTACGAGCAGTACTTC. Its protein product is CASSSLTGAYEQYF. The variable domain in full, with the rest retrieved from reference TRBV28 and TRBJ2-7, is DVKVTQSSRYLVKRTGEKVFLECVQDMDHENMFWYRQDPGLGLRLIYFSYDVKMKEKGDIPEGYSVSREKKERFSLILESASTNQTSMYLCASSSLTGAYEQYFGPGTRLTVT.

The chain uses TRBV5-1 and TRBJ1-6; TRBD1 agrees at 9 bases. V lost 0 bases to trimming and J lost 5 bases; unmatched junction nucleotides: 3. CDR3 length: 16 residues. The germline V gene encodes CDR1 SGHRS and CDR2 YFSETQ. CDR3 residues: CASSLGTGEDNSPLHF. DNA for the CDR3: TGCGCCAGCAGCTTGGGGACAGGGGAGGATAATTCACCCCTCCACTTT.

The rearrangement uses TRBV9 and TRBJ2-1; 10 nucleotides line up with TRBD2. Looked up from germline, CDR1 is SGDLS and CDR2 is YYNGEE. Trimming took 1 base from V and 5 from J; bases not matched to a gene: 3. The CDR3 contains 15 residues. The CDR3 loop is CASSVRTSGHNEQFF. Here the CDR3 DNA reads TGTGCCAGCAGCGTACGGACTAGCGGCCACAATGAGCAGTTCTTC.

J is TRBJ2-1 and V is TRBV27, with TRBD1 matching 9 bases. V lost 6 bases to trimming and J lost 0 bases; unmatched junction nucleotides: 15. Per germline, CDR1 MNHEY and CDR2 SMNVEV (reference sequence). The CDR3 sequence is 19 residues long. CDR3 residues: CASSLRGQGNSSSYNEQFF. The CDR3, as DNA: TGTGCCAGCAGCCTACGGGGACAGGGTAATTCAAGCTCCTACAATGAGCAGTTCTTC.

The rearrangement uses TRBV18 and TRBJ2-2; no firm D call. The V and J ends lost 0 bases and 3 bases respectively, with 11 bases between them. Germline CDR1 and CDR2: KGHSH and LQKENI. CDR3 length: 16 residues. CDR3 DNA: TGTGCCAGCTCACCACCGCGGCAGACGGACACCGGGGAGCTGTTTTTT. Translated, it gives CASSPPRQTDTGELFF.

This chain connects TRBV13 to TRBJ2-6, with a weak D call TRBD1 (5 bases). The V end lost 4 bases, the J end lost 0 bases, and 10 bases lay between the germline ends. CDR1 PRHDT and CDR2 FYEKMQ come from the germline V gene (reference sequence). The CDR3 extends over 16 amino acids. This CDR3 is CASSSPQGSGANVLTF. CDR3 coding DNA: TGTGCCAGCAGCTCCCCTCAGGGCTCTGGGGCCAACGTCCTGACTTTC.

The gene calls are TRBV29-1 and TRBJ2-5, with 13 bases matching TRBD2. The V gene end was trimmed by 7 bases and the J gene end by 5 bases; junction bases not matched to a gene: 7. The CDR3 is made up of 14 amino acids. Germline CDR1 reads SQVTM; CDR2 reads ANQGSEA. CDR3 bases: TGCAGCGGCCGACTAGCGGGGGGCCGGGAGACCCAGTACTTC. As protein: CSGRLAGGRETQYF.

The chain uses TRBV6-5 and TRBJ2-7; TRBD1 agrees at 8 bases. This CDR3 contains 15 residues. Germline-derived CDR1 and CDR2 are MNHEY and SVGAGI. With V trimmed by 4 bases and J by 4 bases, 9 bases remained unmatched. CDR3 sequence reads: CASSSDAGGVYEQYF. The CDR3, as DNA: TGTGCCAGCAGTTCGGACGCAGGGGGCGTATACGAGCAGTACTTC.

V usage is TRBV4-1 and J usage is TRBJ2-1; unclear D gene. Per the germline V gene, CDR1 is MGHRA and CDR2 is YSYEKL. V was shortened by 1 base and J by 8 bases, with 9 bases between the two germline ends. CDR3 length equals 13 residues. The chain's CDR3 is CASSQAQIDEQFF. The CDR3 bases are TGCGCCAGCAGCCAAGCTCAGATCGATGAGCAGTTCTTC.

In its sample, this clone was seen once. The chain carries TRBV6-1 and TRBJ1-1, with D perhaps TRBD1 (6 bases). CDR3 length: 13 residues. CDR1 is MNHNS and CDR2 is SASEGT in the germline V gene. The V end lost 9 bases, the J end lost 3 bases, and 14 bases lay between the germline ends. For the CDR3, the DNA is TGTGCCAGTTCAACAGGGTTTGACACTGAAGCTTTCTTT. The encoded protein is CASSTGFDTEAFF.

The chain recombines TRBV18 with TRBJ2-7; TRBD1 matches at 7 bases. CDR1 and CDR2 from the germline V gene are KGHSH and LQKENI. CDR3 length: 15 amino acids. The junction had 6 bases not matched to a gene; V was cut back by 1 base and J by 3 bases. The CDR3 DNA reads as TGTGCCAGCTCACCACAGGGGGCGCTGGGCTACGAGCAGTACTTC. It codes for CASSPQGALGYEQYF.

V usage is TRBV6-4 and J usage is TRBJ1-1; 7 bases line up with TRBD1. V lost 2 bases, J lost 12 bases, and 15 bases stayed unmatched. The germline CDR1 and CDR2 sequences are MRHNA and SNTAGT. The length of the CDR3 is 15 residues. CDR3 coding DNA: TGTGCCAGCAGTGACCAGGAAGGAGGGGGCGAAAGGACTTTCTTT. Residues: CASSDQEGGGERTFF.

V and J are TRBV21-1 and TRBJ2-1; the table's D call, TRBD2, has no DNA check behind it. TRBV21-1 is a known pseudogene. The CDR3 length is 12 residues. CDR3 nucleotides: TGTGCCAGCAGGGAACGGGACAATGAGCAGTTCTTC. It codes for CASRERDNEQFF.

The chain recombines TRBV19 with TRBJ2-1, with D maybe TRBD1 (6 bases). Germline V gene sequence: CDR1 LNHDA, CDR2 SQIVND (reference sequence). Trimming cost V 3 bases and J 8 bases, with 17 bases left between them. This CDR3 spans 15 amino acids. CDR3 nucleotides: TGTGCCAGTAGTATCCCTCAGGGGTTCGAGGATGAGCAGTTCTTC. Amino acid sequence: CASSIPQGFEDEQFF.

The rearrangement joins TRBV19 to TRBJ2-5; D gene unclear. V gave up 5 bases and J gave up 5 bases, with 15 bases separating them. The CDR3 is 14 amino acids. CDR1 LNHDA and CDR2 SQIVND come from the germline V gene (reference sequence). In DNA, the CDR3 is TGTGCCAGTAGTCTAGGAAGTATTCGGGAGACCCAGTACTTC. As protein: CASSLGSIRETQYF.

The chain has TRBV4-3 and TRBJ2-7, with a tentative D call TRBD2 (6 bases). V lost 0 bases and J 2 bases, leaving 14 bases between the germline ends. Germline loops: CDR1 LGHNA, CDR2 YSLEER. CDR3 length: 16 amino acids. This CDR3 reads CASSQDRGTGPYEQYF. DNA of the CDR3: TGCGCCAGCAGCCAAGATCGCGGGACTGGCCCCTACGAGCAGTACTTC.

The gene calls are TRBV10-3 and TRBJ2-7; a weak D match, TRBD2 (6 bases). Germline-derived CDR1 and CDR2 are ENHRY and SYGVKD. V lost 10 bases and J lost 5, with 15 bases in between. The CDR3 consists of 12 residues. The CDR3 sequence: CATWTEGDEQYF. In DNA form, the CDR3 reads TGTGCCACCTGGACGGAGGGAGACGAGCAGTACTTC.

The chain is built from TRBV11-2 and TRBJ2-2; 7 bases are a match to TRBD2. The CDR3 is 15 amino acids. Germline V gives CDR1 SGHAT, CDR2 FQNNGV. Trimming removed 5 bases from V and 4 bases from J; junction bases left unmatched: 7. The CDR3 is CASSPPPGGTGELFF. The CDR3 nucleotides read TGTGCCAGCAGCCCACCTCCGGGGGGCACCGGGGAGCTGTTTTTT.

V usage is TRBV5-6 and J usage is TRBJ1-6; TRBD1 agrees at 9 bases. With 5 bases clipped from V and 10 bases from J, the junction kept 10 bases outside the gene matches. Germline V gives CDR1 SGHDT, CDR2 YYEEEE. There are 15 residues in the CDR3. The chain's CDR3 is CASRSRQGEFSPLHF. CDR3 nucleotide sequence: TGTGCCAGCAGATCGAGACAGGGGGAATTCTCACCCCTCCACTTT.

The chain employs TRBV19 and TRBJ2-7; 7 bases align to TRBD1. J gave up 2 bases and V 7 bases, and 11 bases lay outside the gene matches. Germline V CDR1 and CDR2: LNHDA, SQIVND (reference sequence). The CDR3 sequence is 15 residues long. In nucleotides, the CDR3 is TGTGCCAGTAAAGAAGGGGGCACTTCAACCTACGAGCAGTACTTC. Translation: CASKEGGTSTYEQYF.

The V and J genes are TRBV28 and TRBJ2-4; no clear D. Per germline, CDR1 MDHEN and CDR2 SYDVKM. The CDR3 sequence is 16 residues long. V lost 6 bases to trimming and J lost 5 bases, with 20 bases between them. The CDR3 coding sequence is TGTGCCAGCAGCCCTCCTAGAAGAGGCGAGGAAAACATTCAGTACTTC. Its protein product is CASSPPRRGEENIQYF.